This is a list of T cell receptor beta chains from one sample in a study of T cell responses to AZD1222 COVID-19 vaccine. Clones were sequenced by immunoSEQ multiplex PCR, and TCRdb holds only the in-frame ones, with some missing. The repertoire includes just under 90,000 clones, around 90% of them detected once, and roughly 5.8% sits in the top ten. This specimen was peripheral blood, taken on day 0 of AZD1222 vaccination. The receptors were gathered from an adult in good health. The CDR3 runs from the conserved cysteine through the conserved F or W. D genes are given only for firm matches. Clone size is stated in some rows and not others, as once, few, many or a class when expanded.

length: 16; J: TRBJ2-7; size: NA; V: TRBV3-1/TRBV3-2; D: TRBD2; CDR3: CASSPRRGLADYEQYF; DNA: TGTGCCAGCAGCCCCCGACGGGGACTAGCGGATTACGAGCAGTACTTC
length: 19; J: TRBJ2-1; size: NA; V: TRBV5-1; D: TRBD2; CDR3: CASSLGLAGAISSYNEQFF; DNA: TGCGCCAGCAGCTTGGGACTAGCGGGTGCCATCAGCTCCTACAATGAGCAGTTCTTC
length: 13; J: TRBJ2-7; size: NA; V: TRBV19; D: NA; CDR3: CASSIILGYEQYF; DNA: TGTGCCAGTAGTATAATACTCGGGTACGAGCAGTACTTC
length: 12; J: TRBJ1-2; size: NA; V: TRBV19; D: NA; CDR3: CASSARNYGYTF; DNA: TGTGCCAGTAGTGCTCGAAACTATGGCTACACCTTC
length: 19; J: TRBJ2-1; size: NA; V: TRBV6-2/TRBV6-3; D: TRBD2; CDR3: CASSYGLGTSGPRYNEQFF; DNA: TGTGCCAGCAGTTACGGGTTAGGGACTAGCGGGCCACGGTACAATGAGCAGTTCTTC
length: 14; J: TRBJ2-1; size: NA; V: TRBV19; D: TRBD1; CDR3: CASTKEQGAGEQFF; DNA: TGTGCCAGTACGAAGGAACAGGGGGCCGGTGAGCAGTTCTTC
length: 14; J: TRBJ1-6; size: NA; V: TRBV28; D: NA; CDR3: CASSRDRSRSPLHF; DNA: TGTGCCAGCAGCCGGGACCGGAGCCGTTCACCCCTCCACTTT
length: 13; J: TRBJ2-7; size: NA; V: TRBV7-9; D: NA; CDR3: CASSLEGQYEQYF; DNA: TGTGCCAGCAGCTTAGAGGGGCAATACGAGCAGTACTTC
length: 16; J: TRBJ1-6; size: few; V: TRBV5-4; D: TRBD1; CDR3: CASSSGDRAYNSPLHF; DNA: TGTGCCAGCAGCTCGGGGGACAGGGCTTATAATTCACCCCTCCACTTT
length: 14; J: TRBJ2-2; size: NA; V: TRBV2; D: TRBD2; CDR3: CASTGGRSTGELFF; DNA: TGTGCCAGCACTGGCGGGAGATCCACCGGGGAGCTGTTTTTT
length: 15; J: TRBJ1-2; size: NA; V: TRBV4-1; D: NA; CDR3: CASSQERTVFGSYTF; DNA: TGCGCCAGCAGCCAAGAAAGGACAGTTTTTGGATCCTACACCTTC
length: 13; J: TRBJ2-5; size: NA; V: TRBV2; D: NA; CDR3: CASSGWETETQYF; DNA: TGTGCCAGCAGTGGATGGGAAACAGAGACCCAGTACTTC
length: 12; J: TRBJ1-2; size: NA; V: TRBV29-1; D: TRBD1; CDR3: CSAGQGQYGYTF; DNA: TGCAGCGCCGGACAGGGACAATATGGCTACACCTTC
length: 13; J: TRBJ2-1; size: NA; V: TRBV19; D: NA; CDR3: CASRTGLRNEQFF; DNA: TGTGCCAGTAGAACGGGACTCAGGAATGAGCAGTTCTTC
length: 16; J: TRBJ2-3; size: NA; V: TRBV5-8; D: TRBD1; CDR3: CASSAGQGGHTDTQYF; DNA: TGTGCCAGCAGCGCGGGACAGGGGGGACACACAGATACGCAGTATTTT
length: 14; J: TRBJ2-7; size: once; V: TRBV7-8; D: TRBD2; CDR3: CASIEAGGPGEQYF; DNA: TGTGCCAGCATTGAAGCGGGAGGGCCTGGCGAGCAGTACTTC
length: 15; J: TRBJ2-3; size: NA; V: TRBV4-1; D: TRBD1; CDR3: CASSQVLTGMDTQYF; DNA: TGCGCCAGCAGCCAAGTCTTGACAGGGATGGATACGCAGTATTTT
length: 17; J: TRBJ2-3; size: NA; V: TRBV25-1; D: NA; CDR3: CASSPSGGGGSTDTQYF; DNA: TGTGCCAGCAGTCCGTCGGGCGGAGGTGGGAGCACAGATACGCAGTATTTT
length: 17; J: TRBJ2-4; size: once; V: TRBV5-4; D: TRBD2; CDR3: CASSHIIAGVSKNIQYF; DNA: TGTGCCAGCAGCCACATTATTGCGGGAGTGTCCAAAAACATTCAGTACTTC
length: 11; J: TRBJ1-2; size: few; V: TRBV18; D: NA; CDR3: CASSPDSGYTF; DNA: TGTGCCAGCTCACCAGACAGTGGCTACACCTTC
length: 14; J: TRBJ2-5; size: NA; V: TRBV27; D: NA; CDR3: CASSSQGFQETQYF; DNA: TGTGCCAGCAGTTCCCAGGGATTTCAAGAGACCCAGTACTTC
length: 14; J: TRBJ2-7; size: NA; V: TRBV3-1/TRBV3-2; D: NA; CDR3: CASSQDPGGYEQYF; DNA: TGTGCCAGCAGCCAAGATCCTGGGGGGTACGAGCAGTACTTC
length: 16; J: TRBJ1-5; size: NA; V: TRBV28; D: NA; CDR3: CASSARGLGSNQPQHF; DNA: TGTGCCAGCAGTGCAAGGGGTTTAGGTAGCAATCAGCCCCAGCATTTT
length: 13; J: TRBJ1-5; size: NA; V: TRBV28; D: NA; CDR3: CAVPGRENQPQHF; DNA: TGTGCCGTCCCGGGACGGGAAAATCAGCCCCAGCATTTT
length: 13; J: TRBJ1-1; size: NA; V: TRBV2; D: NA; CDR3: CASSAGGHTEAFF; DNA: TGTGCCAGCAGTGCGGGGGGGCATACTGAAGCTTTCTTT
length: 18; J: TRBJ2-1; size: NA; V: TRBV5-6; D: TRBD2; CDR3: CASSLLLAGGSSYNEQFF; DNA: TGTGCCAGCAGCTTGTTACTAGCGGGGGGGAGCTCCTACAATGAGCAGTTCTTC
length: 15; J: TRBJ1-2; size: NA; V: TRBV5-6; D: NA; CDR3: CASSLSGVGRDGYTF; DNA: TGTGCCAGCAGCCTTTCAGGGGTTGGTCGCGATGGCTACACCTTC